This TCR beta chain was recovered during a study of T cell responses to AZD1222 COVID-19 vaccine. V lost 1 base to trimming and J lost 9 bases, with 13 bases between them. This CDR3 is 13 amino acids long. From germline, CDR1 is GTSNPN and CDR2 SVGIG (reference sequence). The assay was immunoSEQ multiplex PCR, and TCRdb's table has in-frame clones only and misses some. The sample holds under 200,000 clones, more than 80% seen once. This receptor was identified in an adult who received the MenACWY meningococcal vaccine as a control. The chain employs TRBV30 and TRBJ1-5; the D gene is possibly TRBD1 (6 bases). Source: peripheral blood, taken 28 days after the second dose of the MenACWY control vaccine. The CDR3 DNA is TGTGCCTGGAGTGACCAGGGGCCGCGGCCCCAGCATTTT. This sequence encodes CAWSDQGPRPQHF.